The next 25 T cell receptor beta chains were all read from a single sample in a study of blood T cell repertoires in COVID-19 (TCRdb year 2020). Libraries were constructed by the immunoSEQ multiplex PCR assay. TCRdb re-hosts the immuneACCESS table, in-frame sequences only. Its copies lack some clones; in the studies checked, an unresolved V gene accounts for under half of them, and the cause for the rest is not known. Within this sample are fewer than 200,000 clones, with roughly 80% of them counted one time only. The ten largest clones capture approximately 9.9% of the sample. The source material was peripheral blood. The source is a woman aged 40 to 55 with COVID-19, enrolled during active disease.

This clone was seen only a few times. The rearrangement links TRBV3-1 (or the pseudogene TRBV3-2) to TRBJ2-3, with D uncertain. Trimming removed 1 base at V and 3 bases at J, with 5 bases between. This CDR3 spans 13 amino acids. Germline values: CDR1 LGHDT, CDR2 YNNKEL (reference sequence). This CDR3 is CASSQARTDTQYF. CDR3 DNA sequence: TGTGCCAGCAGCCAAGCCAGGACAGATACGCAGTATTTT.

This clone was detected once. The chain employs TRBV11-3 and TRBJ2-1; D gene uncertain. V was shortened by 4 bases and J by 4 bases, with 11 bases between the two germline ends. There are 14 residues in the CDR3. CDR1 and CDR2 (germline): SGHNT, YENEEA. CDR3 coding DNA: TGTGCCAGCAGCTCAACGAGAAATTACAATGAGCAGTTCTTC. Protein sequence: CASSSTRNYNEQFF.

The count of this clone is one. V is TRBV9 and J is TRBJ1-3; 8 positions agree with TRBD1. Germline V gives CDR1 SGDLS, CDR2 YYNGEE. The CDR3 loop spans 16 amino acids. The V segment lost 3 bases and the J segment 0 bases; nucleotides outside the gene matches: 5. This CDR3 is CASSEGQGISGNTIYF. The CDR3 DNA reads as TGTGCCAGCAGCGAAGGACAGGGTATCTCTGGAAACACCATATATTTT.

This sequence joins TRBV5-4 and TRBJ2-1, with D tentatively TRBD2 (6 bases). The V end was cut by 4 bases, the J end by 5 bases, with 7 bases between. This CDR3 has 12 amino acids. Per germline, CDR1 SGHNT and CDR2 YYREEE (reference sequence). The CDR3 loop reads CASSRGNNEQFF. As DNA, the CDR3 is TGTGCCAGCAGCCGGGGGAACAATGAGCAGTTCTTC. Full variable domain (missing parts from reference TRBV5-4 and TRBJ2-1): ETGVTQSPTHLIKTRGQQVTLRCSSQSGHNTVSWYQQALGQGPQFIFQYYREEENGRGNFPPRFSGLQFPNYSSELNVNALELDDSALYLCASSRGNNEQFFGPGTRLTVL.

This sequence joins TRBV6-5 and TRBJ2-3; TRBD1 matches 7 bases. Germline V gene sequence: CDR1 MNHEY, CDR2 SVGAGI. V was clipped by 6 bases and J by 4 bases; unmatched bases: 7. This CDR3 has 14 residues. The CDR3 reads CASRGQTRPDTQYF. In DNA form, the CDR3 reads TGTGCCAGCAGGGGACAGACTCGCCCAGATACGCAGTATTTT.

As DNA, the CDR3 is TGCAGCGTCCAGATGCCAGAGCGCAACAATGAGCAGTTCTTC. Translation: CSVQMPERNNEQFF. The chain carries TRBV29-1 and TRBJ2-1; D not certain. The germline V gene encodes CDR1 SQVTM and CDR2 ANQGSEA. The CDR3 extends over 14 amino acids. V lost 6 bases, J lost 5 bases, and 17 bases lay in between.

The chain combines TRBV3-1 (or the pseudogene TRBV3-2) with TRBJ1-6; 8 positions match TRBD1. J gave up 6 bases and V 1 base, and 5 bases lay outside the gene matches. Germline CDR1 LGHDT, CDR2 YNNKEL (reference sequence). This CDR3 is built from 16 residues. The CDR3 DNA is TGTGCCAGCAGCCAAGCCGGACAGGGTTCTAATTCACCCCTCCACTTT. It codes for CASSQAGQGSNSPLHF.

This clone occurred a few times. V is TRBV28 and J is TRBJ1-5, with D possibly TRBD1 on 6 matching bases. Per germline, CDR1 MDHEN and CDR2 SYDVKM. With 6 bases removed from V and 7 bases from J, the gap between germline ends came to 22 bases. This CDR3 comprises 16 residues. The CDR3 DNA follows: TGTGCCAGCAGAGTAGGGAGGGGCAGGGGTCACCAGCCCCAGCATTTT. It yields the protein CASRVGRGRGHQPQHF. The variable domain in full, completed from reference TRBV28 and TRBJ1-5, reads DVKVTQSSRYLVKRTGEKVFLECVQDMDHENMFWYRQDPGLGLRLIYFSYDVKMKEKGDIPEGYSVSREKKERFSLILESASTNQTSMYLCASRVGRGRGHQPQHFGDGTRLSIL.

This chain connects TRBV28 to TRBJ1-5; no clear D gene. CDR1 MDHEN and CDR2 SYDVKM come from the germline V gene. The CDR3 extends over 16 amino acids. V was clipped by 0 bases and J by 2 bases, with 11 bases between them. The CDR3 region has the DNA TGTGCCAGCAGTTTATGGGGGAGACTTGGCAATCAGCCCCAGCATTTT. Translation: CASSLWGRLGNQPQHF.

This chain connects TRBV7-6 to TRBJ2-7; unclear D gene. Germline V gene lookup returns CDR1 SGHVS and CDR2 FNYEAQ. This CDR3 has 13 residues. V dropped 0 bases and J dropped 3 bases, with 6 bases sitting between them. CDR3 DNA sequence: TGTGCCAGCAGCTTAGCGGCGGACTACGAGCAGTACTTC. Its protein product is CASSLAADYEQYF.

This chain connects TRBV5-1 to TRBJ2-3; a weak D match, TRBD1 (5 bases). Trimming took off 2 bases at V and 2 bases at J, with 12 bases between the two ends. The germline gives CDR1 SGHRS, CDR2 YFSETQ. CDR3 length: 15 amino acids. DNA of the CDR3: TGCGCCAGCAGCTTCAGACAGACTTACACAGATACGCAGTATTTT. It encodes CASSFRQTYTDTQYF.

The rearrangement uses TRBV5-6 and TRBJ1-6; no clear D gene. V lost 1 base and J lost 10, with 6 bases in between. Germline lookup yields CDR1 SGHDT and CDR2 YYEEEE. This CDR3 has 12 amino acids. CDR3: CASSLWESPLHF. DNA of the CDR3: TGTGCCAGCAGCTTGTGGGAGTCACCCCTCCACTTT. Complete variable domain (other parts from reference TRBV5-6 and TRBJ1-6): DAGVTQSPTHLIKTRGQQVTLRCSPKSGHDTVSWYQQALGQGPQFIFQYYEEEERQRGNFPDRFSGHQFPNYSSELNVNALLLGDSALYLCASSLWESPLHFGNGTRLTVT.

There are a few counts of this clone. The V and J genes are TRBV27 and TRBJ2-7, with TRBD2 matching 10 bases. The CDR3 covers 14 residues. The ends lost 2 bases at V and 6 bases at J; junction bases unmatched: 4. Per the germline V gene, CDR1 is MNHEY and CDR2 is SMNVEV (reference sequence). In DNA, the CDR3 is TGTGCCAGCAGTTTAGAGCGGGAGGGGGCCGAGCAGTACTTC. Its protein product is CASSLEREGAEQYF.

CDR3 DNA: TGTGCCAGCAGCTTAAACGGGAGAAACACTGAAGCTTTCTTT. Encoded protein: CASSLNGRNTEAFF. The chain carries TRBV7-3 and TRBJ1-1; no clear D. Germline V gene lookup returns CDR1 SGHTA and CDR2 FQGTGA. The CDR3 contains 14 residues. V was shortened by 1 base and J by 2 bases, with 8 bases between the two germline ends.

The chain couples TRBV12-3 or TRBV12-4 to TRBJ1-1; 7 bases are a match to TRBD1. The CDR3 is made up of 12 amino acids. V was pared by 5 bases and J by 10 bases, with 7 bases of the junction left unmatched. The CDR3 region is CASSRDSLGAFF. The CDR3 DNA reads as TGTGCCAGCAGTCGGGACAGCTTGGGAGCTTTCTTT.

V and J are TRBV9 and TRBJ2-1; no clear D gene. V shed 0 bases and J shed 6 bases, with 10 bases lying between them. Germline V gene data show CDR1 as SGDLS and CDR2 as YYNGEE. This CDR3 spans 14 amino acids. The CDR3 DNA follows: TGTGCCAGCAGCGTAGGTGCGGCACTCAATGAGCAGTTCTTC. Protein: CASSVGAALNEQFF.

J is TRBJ2-7 and V is TRBV11-2; possible D gene TRBD1, 6 bases. This CDR3 is built from 14 residues. Germline CDR1 and CDR2: SGHAT and FQNNGV. V was clipped by 5 bases and J by 1 base, with 12 bases between them. The CDR3 DNA reads TGTGCCAGCAGCCGAACCAGGGGTTCCTACGAGCAGTACTTC. Protein sequence: CASSRTRGSYEQYF.

This clone was seen just once. The rearrangement joins TRBV7-9 to TRBJ1-1; 10 bases are a match to TRBD1. Germline V gives CDR1 SEHNR, CDR2 FQNEAQ (reference sequence). The CDR3 is made up of 16 amino acids. The trim removed 7 bases at V and 4 bases at J, leaving 12 bases unmatched. The CDR3 DNA reads as TGTGCCAGCACCTACCTGGGGACAGGGGTGGGCACTGAAGCTTTCTTT. This translates into CASTYLGTGVGTEAFF.

This chain connects TRBV4-1 to TRBJ1-2; 7 bases agree with TRBD1. J was trimmed by 2 bases and V by 2 bases; bases with no gene match: 5. Germline V CDR1 and CDR2: MGHRA, YSYEKL. The CDR3 has 15 amino acids. The CDR3 protein is CASSQWVQGNYGYTF. CDR3 coding DNA: TGCGCCAGCAGCCAATGGGTACAGGGGAACTATGGCTACACCTTC.

This chain links TRBV28 with TRBJ2-1; D possibly corresponds to TRBD1 (7 bases). The CDR3 has 16 residues. The V end was cut by 6 bases, the J end by 4 bases, with 19 bases between. Germline V CDR1 and CDR2: MDHEN, SYDVKM. CDR3 bases: TGTGCCAGCAGCCTCTTTGGAGGGGGCATATACAATGAGCAGTTCTTC. Translating it yields CASSLFGGGIYNEQFF.

The chain is built from TRBV15 and TRBJ1-5; 9 nucleotides align to TRBD1. The ends lost 3 bases at V and 10 bases at J; junction bases unmatched: 4. The CDR3 is 13 residues long. Looked up from germline, CDR1 is LNHNV and CDR2 is YYDKDF (reference sequence). CDR3 residues: CATSSRDRDPQHF. The CDR3 nucleotides are TGTGCCACCAGCAGCCGGGACAGGGACCCCCAGCATTTT.

This clone was observed once. The gene calls are TRBV6-1 and TRBJ2-1, with 11 bases identical to TRBD2. The length of the CDR3 is 15 residues. J gave up 12 bases and V 2 bases, and 9 bases lay outside the gene matches. CDR1 MNHNS and CDR2 SASEGT come from the germline V gene. The CDR3 nucleotides read TGTGCCAGCAGTGAAATGACCGGGACTAGCGGACTGCAGTTCTTC. Its protein is CASSEMTGTSGLQFF.

V usage is TRBV19 and J usage is TRBJ2-3, with 7 bases fitting TRBD1. CDR1 LNHDA and CDR2 SQIVND come from the germline V gene (reference sequence). The CDR3 length is 14 residues. The ends lost 5 bases at V and 3 bases at J; junction bases unmatched: 5. In DNA, the CDR3 is TGTGCCAGTAGTCTCGGGACAGTTACAGATACGCAGTATTTT. It specifies CASSLGTVTDTQYF. Combining the CDR3 with reference TRBV19 and TRBJ2-3 gives the whole variable domain DGGITQSPKYLFRKEGQNVTLSCEQNLNHDAMYWYRQDPGQGLRLIYYSQIVNDFQKGDIAEGYSVSREKKESFPLTVTSAQKNPTAFYLCASSLGTVTDTQYFGPGTRLTVL.

This clone was counted only a few times. The chain uses TRBV6-4 and TRBJ1-5, with 8 bases fitting TRBD1. Germline CDR1 and CDR2: MRHNA and SNTAGT. The V and J ends lost 6 bases and 7 bases, in that order; junction bases with no gene match: 5. This CDR3 is built from 13 residues. The CDR3 coding sequence is TGTGCCAGCAGGGCAACAGGGGGGCAGCCCCAGCATTTT. Translated: CASRATGGQPQHF.

V usage is TRBV14 and J usage is TRBJ2-1, with 8 nucleotides matching TRBD2. Germline V CDR1 and CDR2: SGHDN, FVKESK. This CDR3 region has 15 residues. V lost 4 bases to trimming and J lost 3 bases; unmatched junction nucleotides: 5. This CDR3 is CASSLGRAGYNEQFF. DNA for the CDR3: TGTGCCAGCAGCCTCGGGAGGGCCGGCTACAATGAGCAGTTCTTC.